This T cell receptor beta chain was found in a study of T cells after yellow fever vaccination. The study's findings and limits: Some clonotypes were seen in both the CD4 and the CD8 compartments. These made up a small share and likely arose from convergent recombination. Post-booster samples contained most primary-vaccination clones (more than 95% CD4, around 90% CD8).

Via MiXCR, TCRdb re-called the 5' RACE reads, giving one row per CDR3 protein. Of about 320,000 distinct CDR3 sequences in the sample, roughly 10% were seen once. V shed 3 bases, J shed 2 bases, and the junction held 6 bases outside the gene matches. The germline V gene has CDR1 SGHTA and CDR2 FQGNSA. The CDR3 totals 15 residues. Comments on this clonotype: The antigen is unknown.

The source was CD4+ T cells sorted from PBMCs, collected 45 days after the yellow fever booster vaccination. J is TRBJ1-1 and V is TRBV7-2, with 7 bases matching TRBD1. The sequence derives from a young man who received the YFV17D yellow fever vaccine. CDR3 loop: CASSFAGGLNTEAFF. CDR3 in DNA: TGTGCCAGCAGCTTTGCAGGGGGGCTAAACACTGAAGCTTTCTTT.